This T cell receptor beta chain was sequenced for a study of blood T cell repertoires in COVID-19. With 5 bases clipped from V and 3 bases from J, the junction kept 5 bases outside the gene matches. The CDR3 is 16 amino acids. Germline lookup yields CDR1 MDHEN and CDR2 SYDVKM. Data came from immunoSEQ multiplex PCR; TCRdb stores just in-frame clones and leaves some out. The profile shows under 300,000 clones, about 83% of them singletons. The sequenced sample consisted of peripheral blood. The chain couples TRBV28 to TRBJ2-7; 15 nucleotides align to TRBD2. The TCR originated in a woman aged 45-65 years who had recovered from COVID-19. In DNA, the CDR3 is TGTGCCAGCAGTGGCGGGACTAGCGGGAGGTACTACGAGCAGTACTTC. Translation: CASSGGTSGRYYEQYF.